The 13 T cell receptor beta chains below all came from one sample that was sequenced in a study of shared clonotypes between healthy human individuals. Assay: immunoSEQ multiplex PCR; the TCRdb copy retains only in-frame clones and omits some. Of some 450,000 clones listed, 70% to 80% are singletons. The sequenced sample was PBMCs. These receptors all come from a woman between 40 and 50 years old in good health. Some clones in this sample may be carry-over from other donors' samples.

On this clone: A read error likely explains this, since a far larger clone differs by one base. V usage is TRBV30 and J usage is TRBJ2-1; D call uncertain. There are 16 residues in the CDR3. Per the germline V gene, CDR1 is GTSNPN and CDR2 is SVGIG (reference sequence). Trimming took 2 bases from V and 9 from J, leaving 23 bases between them. This chain's CDR3 is CAWSSDARRGRVEQFF. The CDR3 region has the DNA TGTGCCTGGAGTAGTGACGCTAGGCGAGGAAGAGTTGAGCAGTTCTTC.

V gene TRBV14 combines with J gene TRBJ2-7, with TRBD1 matching over 7 bases. V shed 4 bases and J 3 bases; nucleotides not matched to a gene: 6. CDR3 length equals 14 residues. The germline gives CDR1 SGHDN, CDR2 FVKESK. CDR3 coding DNA: TGTGCCAGCAGCCCCCGGGACAGATACTACGAGCAGTACTTC. Encoded protein: CASSPRDRYYEQYF. Full variable domain (missing parts from reference TRBV14 and TRBJ2-7): EAGVTQFPSHSVIEKGQTVTLRCDPISGHDNLYWYRRVMGKEIKFLLHFVKESKQDESGMPNNRFLAERTGGTYSTLKVQPAELEDSGVYFCASSPRDRYYEQYFGPGTRLTVT.

About this clone: A far larger clone is one base from this, pointing to a likely read error. The same CDR3 also results from other DNA sequences found in this sample. The chain has TRBV10-2 and TRBJ2-5; D possibly corresponds to TRBD2 (5 bases). The CDR3 runs to 12 residues. The germline CDR1 and CDR2 sequences are WSHSY and SAAADI. The V gene lost 6 bases and the J gene lost 5 bases, with 10 bases spanning the gap. CDR3: CASRKGGETQYF. DNA for the CDR3: TGCGCCAGCAGGAAAGGCGGGGAGACCCAGTACTTC.

The chain joins TRBV10-2 to TRBJ1-5; D is undetermined. With 0 bases removed from V and 6 bases from J, the gap between germline ends came to 9 bases. CDR3 size: 14 residues. Germline CDR1 WSHSY, CDR2 SAAADI. This CDR3 reads CASSESRKGQPQHF. CDR3 nucleotides: TGCGCCAGCAGTGAGTCAAGGAAGGGTCAGCCCCAGCATTTT.

The V gene is TRBV18, the J gene TRBJ1-1, with D possibly being TRBD1 (6 bases). Germline CDR1 KGHSH, CDR2 LQKENI. The CDR3 length is 13 residues. V shed 5 bases and J shed 4 bases, with 11 bases lying between them. The chain's CDR3 is CASSDQGSTEAFF. CDR3 bases: TGTGCCAGCTCAGACCAGGGGAGCACTGAAGCTTTCTTT.

With regard to this clone: The identical CDR3 is also encoded by other nucleotide sequences in the sample. The chain joins TRBV7-9 to TRBJ2-3; D remains unclear. This CDR3 spans 11 amino acids. CDR1 and CDR2 from the germline V gene are SEHNR and FQNEAQ (reference sequence). V lost 4 bases and J lost 3, with 2 bases in between. This CDR3 reads CASSSTDTQYF. For the CDR3, the DNA is TGTGCCAGCAGCTCAACAGATACGCAGTATTTT.

The rearrangement uses TRBV9 and TRBJ1-5, with D tentatively TRBD1 (5 bases). V lost 7 bases to trimming and J lost 4 bases, with 15 bases between them. Germline CDR1 and CDR2: SGDLS and YYNGEE. This CDR3 region has 14 residues. CDR3 amino acids: CASGRSGGNQPQHF. DNA of the CDR3: TGTGCCAGCGGTCGTAGTGGGGGGAATCAGCCCCAGCATTTT.

This sequence joins TRBV2 and TRBJ1-2, with 10 bases lining up with TRBD1. CDR3 size: 15 residues. CDR1 is SNHLY, CDR2 FYNNEI, per germline. The V segment lost 6 bases and the J segment 0 bases; nucleotides outside the gene matches: 4. This CDR3 reads CASRGDRGANYGYTF. The CDR3 DNA follows: TGTGCCAGCAGGGGGGACAGGGGCGCTAACTATGGCTACACCTTC.

This clone was seen only once. The chain uses TRBV7-2 and TRBJ2-2; perhaps TRBD2 as D (5 bases). V gave up 7 bases and J gave up 6 bases, with 18 bases separating them. CDR1 is SGHTA and CDR2 is FQGNSA in the germline V gene. The CDR3 spans 15 residues. Written as DNA, the CDR3 is TGTGCCAGCAACAACCCCTCCGGGGTCGCCGGGGAGCTGTTTTTT. The encoded protein is CASNNPSGVAGELFF.

The V and J genes are TRBV30 and TRBJ2-2; the match to TRBD2 covers 10 bases. V was clipped by 0 bases and J by 8 bases; unmatched bases: 6. The CDR3 is made up of 15 amino acids. Germline values: CDR1 GTSNPN, CDR2 SVGIG (reference sequence). The CDR3 here is CAWSVRLAGAGELFF. For the CDR3, the DNA is TGTGCCTGGAGTGTAAGGCTAGCGGGAGCTGGGGAGCTGTTTTTT.

The genes are TRBV28 and TRBJ1-2; 10 bases are a match to TRBD1. The CDR3 has 15 amino acids. Germline V gives CDR1 MDHEN, CDR2 SYDVKM. V gave up 3 bases and J gave up 6 bases; unmatched junction bases: 7. The DNA for the CDR3 is TGTGCCAGCAGTTTCTATGGACAGGGGGGAAATGGCTACACCTTC. It translates to CASSFYGQGGNGYTF.

V gene TRBV19 combines with J gene TRBJ1-4; tentative D call: TRBD1 (5 bases). This CDR3 region has 14 residues. V was trimmed by 7 bases and J by 7 bases, leaving 16 bases between them. Germline V gene lookup returns CDR1 LNHDA and CDR2 SQIVND (reference sequence). DNA for the CDR3: TGTGCCAGTACCCCCCTAGGGGTAGGTGAAAAACTGTTTTTT. This gives the protein CASTPLGVGEKLFF.

The chain couples TRBV5-1 to TRBJ2-1; a weak D match, TRBD2 (6 bases). Deletions cut 2 bases from V and 5 bases from J, with 11 bases between. Germline V gene lookup returns CDR1 SGHRS and CDR2 YFSETQ. The CDR3 spans 14 residues. This CDR3 is CASSFFPGDNEQFF. The DNA for the CDR3 is TGCGCCAGCAGCTTCTTTCCGGGAGACAATGAGCAGTTCTTC.